Shown below are 20 T cell receptor beta chains from a single sample sequenced in a study of regulatory T cells in long-lasting Graves disease. This sample's time point: newly diagnosed GD, antithyroid drugs for less than 3 months. There was RNA extracted from PBMCs, and the TCR library was made from it. Sequencing libraries for TCR beta were prepared with iRepertoire HTBI primers and Arm-PCR of CDR3 regions. MiXCR, applied by TCRdb to the multiplex PCR reads, yields one record per CDR3 protein. The table records around 500,000 distinct CDR3 sequences, around 15% of them present only once. The sample also formed part of further work on T cells in Graves' hyperthyroidism and ophthalmopathy.

Material: peripheral blood mononuclear cells (PBMCs), obtained at new diagnosis, from a patient treated with antithyroid drugs. The receptors derive from a woman aged 35 to 59 with Graves disease.

This clonotype was seen a few times. V is TRBV28 and J is TRBJ2-1; TRBD2 aligns across 8 bases. V was clipped by 10 bases and J by 0 bases; unmatched bases: 5. The CDR3 sequence is 14 residues long. Germline V gene sequence: CDR1 MDHEN, CDR2 SYDVKM. The CDR3 sequence: CATHGGASYNEQFF. CDR3 nucleotide sequence: TGTGCCACCCACGGGGGGGCCTCCTACAATGAGCAGTTCTTC. Full variable domain (rest looked up from reference TRBV28 and TRBJ2-1): DVKVTQSSRYLVKRTGEKVFLECVQDMDHENMFWYRQDPGLGLRLIYFSYDVKMKEKGDIPEGYSVSREKKERFSLILESASTNQTSMYLCATHGGASYNEQFFGPGTRLTVL.

Remarks on this clonotype: Being one base from a much bigger clone, this may be a read error. This chain links TRBV6-2 or TRBV6-3 with TRBJ1-1; perhaps TRBD1 as D (5 bases). This CDR3 region has 14 residues. Trimming left V 6 bases short and J 4 bases short, with 15 bases between. Germline loops: CDR1 MNHEY, CDR2 SVGEGT. The CDR3 sequence is CASRNRDRSTEAFF. The CDR3 DNA reads TGTGCCAGCAGAAACAGAGACAGATCCACTGAAGCTTTCTTT.

This clonotype was seen a handful of times. J is TRBJ2-6 and V is TRBV4-1; D gene ambiguous. The CDR3 runs to 16 residues. V lost 4 bases to trimming and J lost 0 bases, with 10 bases between them. Germline values: CDR1 MGHRA, CDR2 YSYEKL. CDR3 DNA: TGCGCCAGCAGCCCCTCCGCCTTCTCTGGGGCCAACGTCCTGACTTTC. This translates into CASSPSAFSGANVLTF.

The table lists this clonotype with many counts. The rearrangement uses TRBV12-3 or TRBV12-4 and TRBJ2-1; 8 bases match TRBD2. The CDR3 consists of 15 residues. V trimming: 3 bases; J trimming: 4 bases; junction bases outside the gene matches: 5. The CDR3 here is CASSFSGGGYNEQFF. In DNA form, the CDR3 reads TGTGCCAGCAGTTTCAGCGGGGGAGGGTACAATGAGCAGTTCTTC.

This sequence joins TRBV19 and TRBJ1-1; D perhaps matches TRBD1 (6 bases). CDR1 and CDR2 (germline): LNHDA, SQIVND (reference sequence). Trimming stripped 8 bases from V and 6 bases from J, with 25 bases between. CDR3 length: 16 amino acids. CDR3 in amino acids: CASLNRVSIEGPEAFF. The CDR3 DNA reads as TGTGCCAGTCTTAACAGGGTTTCTATAGAGGGGCCTGAAGCTTTCTTT.

This clonotype came up many times. The chain uses TRBV12-3 or TRBV12-4 and TRBJ1-4, with D tentatively TRBD1 (5 bases). This CDR3 has 14 residues. V was cut by 2 bases and J by 8 bases, with 12 bases left in between. Written as DNA, the CDR3 is TGTGCCAGCAGTTTAAACAGGCTACGGGAAAAACTGTTTTTT. This gives the protein CASSLNRLREKLFF.

V and J are TRBV9 and TRBJ1-2; 7 nucleotides match TRBD1. J lost 9 bases, V lost 0 bases, and 11 bases had no gene match. This CDR3 has 15 amino acids. The V gene's germline CDR1 is SGDLS and CDR2 YYNGEE. CDR3 sequence reads: CASSVATRGTESYTF. CDR3 DNA: TGTGCCAGCAGCGTAGCTACGAGGGGGACAGAAAGCTACACCTTC.

This clonotype has only a few counts. The chain recombines TRBV29-1 with TRBJ2-1; the match to TRBD2 covers 8 bases. The V segment lost 2 bases and the J segment 7 bases; nucleotides outside the gene matches: 13. The CDR3 is 16 residues long. The germline V gene encodes CDR1 SQVTM and CDR2 ANQGSEA. CDR3 sequence: CSVETVRAGEVNEQFF. The CDR3 region has the DNA TGCAGCGTTGAAACGGTTCGAGCGGGGGAGGTAAATGAGCAGTTCTTC.

This clonotype was picked up many times. The chain has TRBV5-1 and TRBJ1-1; a possible D gene is TRBD1 (5 bases). Germline V gene data show CDR1 as SGHRS and CDR2 as YFSETQ. V lost 4 bases and J 7 bases, leaving 14 bases between the germline ends. The CDR3 has 13 residues. The CDR3 region is CASSPGLIGEAFF. DNA for the CDR3: TGCGCCAGCAGCCCGGGACTAATAGGTGAAGCTTTCTTT.

This clonotype occurred a few times. The chain links TRBV29-1 to TRBJ2-3; TRBD1 might be the D (6 bases). The V and J ends lost 6 bases and 3 bases respectively, with 16 bases between them. Germline V gives CDR1 SQVTM, CDR2 ANQGSEA. This CDR3 contains 14 residues. The CDR3 nucleotides read TGCAGCGTCAGGGTTGGGGGCCTAACAGATACGCAGTATTTT. It yields the protein CSVRVGGLTDTQYF.

This sequence joins TRBV7-9 and TRBJ1-3, with TRBD1 identical over 7 bases. J was trimmed by 2 bases and V by 4 bases; bases with no gene match: 11. The CDR3 is 17 amino acids. CDR1 SEHNR and CDR2 FQNEAQ come from the germline V gene (reference sequence). CDR3 region: CASSSGGDSWPGNTIYF. CDR3 DNA sequence: TGTGCCAGCAGCTCGGGGGGGGACAGTTGGCCTGGAAACACCATATATTTT.

With respect to this clonotype: This may be a read error, as it is one base from a much larger clone. CDR3 in amino acids: CASSPNWDRHEKLFF. Here the CDR3 DNA reads TGTGCCAGCAGTCCCAATTGGGACAGGCATGAAAAACTGTTTTTT. The chain couples TRBV12-3 or TRBV12-4 to TRBJ1-4; 8 bases agree with TRBD1. V was clipped by 5 bases and J by 6 bases; unmatched bases: 8. This CDR3 has 15 amino acids.

Ten or more counts support this clonotype. The chain recombines TRBV6-2 or TRBV6-3 with TRBJ2-3; D perhaps matches TRBD2 (6 bases). Germline CDR1 reads MNHEY; CDR2 reads SVGEGT. The V gene lost 3 bases and the J gene lost 2 bases, with 12 bases spanning the gap. CDR3 length equals 15 residues. The DNA of the CDR3 is TGTGCCAGCAGTTATCTTAGCGGCTTCACAGATACGCAGTATTTT. It codes for CASSYLSGFTDTQYF.

The chain links TRBV4-1 to TRBJ2-2; D may be TRBD2 (6 bases). This CDR3 is 17 amino acids long. Looked up from germline, CDR1 is MGHRA and CDR2 is YSYEKL. The V and J ends lost 4 bases and 0 bases respectively, with 15 bases between them. The CDR3 here is CASSLSGQRANTGELFF. The CDR3 nucleotides read TGCGCCAGCAGCCTATCGGGGCAGCGGGCGAACACCGGGGAGCTGTTTTTT.

This clonotype was recorded at least ten times. The chain has TRBV6-2 or TRBV6-3 and TRBJ1-5; tentatively, D is TRBD1 (6 bases). Germline CDR1 and CDR2: MNHEY and SVGEGT. There are 17 residues in the CDR3. Deletions cut 7 bases from V and 6 bases from J, with 25 bases between. CDR3 amino acids: CASTLGGGARWGQPQHF. The CDR3 nucleotides are TGTGCCAGCACCTTGGGGGGGGGCGCTCGATGGGGTCAGCCCCAGCATTTT.

This clonotype occurred a few times. This chain joins TRBV12-3 or TRBV12-4 and TRBJ1-1; D is unclear. The CDR3 extends over 12 amino acids. Between the trimmed V and J ends, which lost 5 bases and 10 bases, there was a span of 14 bases. In DNA, the CDR3 is TGTGCCAGCAGTAAGCTGAGAAGAAGAGCTTTCTTT. It translates to CASSKLRRRAFF.

This chain connects TRBV4-1 to TRBJ1-1; D not resolved. The CDR3 consists of 14 residues. The V end lost 0 bases, the J end lost 4 bases, and 9 bases lay between the germline ends. CDR1 is MGHRA and CDR2 is YSYEKL in the germline V gene. This CDR3 is CASSQDEGLTEAFF. The CDR3 DNA reads as TGCGCCAGCAGCCAAGATGAGGGTCTCACTGAAGCTTTCTTT.

In its sample, this clonotype was seen a few times. This sequence joins TRBV19 and TRBJ2-7; tentative D call: TRBD1 (6 bases). This CDR3 is 16 amino acids long. Germline loops: CDR1 LNHDA, CDR2 SQIVND (reference sequence). Trimming removed 0 bases from V and 2 bases from J, with 14 bases in between. DNA of the CDR3: TGTGCCAGTAGTATAGACCAGGGACACCTAACCTACGAGCAGTACTTC. It yields the protein CASSIDQGHLTYEQYF.

This clonotype has just a few counts. The chain links TRBV4-1 to TRBJ1-2; TRBD1 might be the D (5 bases). CDR1 MGHRA and CDR2 YSYEKL come from the germline V gene. CDR3 length equals 16 residues. V was pared by 4 bases and J by 3 bases, with 18 bases between. CDR3 sequence: CASSPRDARWDYGYTF. The CDR3 DNA follows: TGCGCCAGCAGCCCCCGGGACGCCCGATGGGACTATGGCTACACCTTC.

The J gene is TRBJ2-6, the V gene TRBV29-1; D unclear. Trimming removed 4 bases at V and 4 bases at J, with 8 bases between. Germline CDR1 reads SQVTM; CDR2 reads ANQGSEA. The CDR3 consists of 13 residues. CDR3 nucleotide sequence: TGCAGCGTTGCATTCTCCGGGGCCAACGTCCTGACTTTC. Amino acid sequence: CSVAFSGANVLTF.